This T cell receptor beta chain was profiled in a study of cytomegalovirus exposure and HLA in healthy donors. The CDR3 extends over 16 amino acids. V shed 1 base and J 4 bases; nucleotides not matched to a gene: 9. Germline CDR1 is MGHRA and CDR2 is YSYEKL. Study-wide points: The study found most TCR sequences rare, yet found some public TCRs in many donors.

A word on this clone: The target antigen is unknown.

Clones were read by immunoSEQ multiplex PCR, and TCRdb kept only the in-frame ones, dropping some. Here the sample spans 55,000 to 80,000 clones, over 90% being singletons. The rearrangement joins TRBV4-1 to TRBJ2-7, with 8 bases identical to TRBD2. This TCR was recovered from a woman aged 18-29 years in good health and CMV-seropositive. Sequencing was performed on PBMCs. This CDR3 is CASSQVAGGQIYEQYF. CDR3 in DNA: TGCGCCAGCAGCCAAGTTGCGGGAGGTCAAATTTACGAGCAGTACTTC.